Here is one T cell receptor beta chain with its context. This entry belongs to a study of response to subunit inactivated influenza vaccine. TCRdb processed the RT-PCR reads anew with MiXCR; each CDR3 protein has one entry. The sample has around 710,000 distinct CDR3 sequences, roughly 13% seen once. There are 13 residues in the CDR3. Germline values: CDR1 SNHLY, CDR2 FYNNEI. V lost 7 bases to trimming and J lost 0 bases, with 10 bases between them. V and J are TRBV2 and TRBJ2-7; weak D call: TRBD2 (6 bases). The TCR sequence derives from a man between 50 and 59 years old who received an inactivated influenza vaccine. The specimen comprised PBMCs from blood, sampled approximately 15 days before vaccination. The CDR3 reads CASTRESSYEQYF. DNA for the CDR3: TGTGCCAGCACCCGGGAGAGCTCCTACGAGCAGTACTTC. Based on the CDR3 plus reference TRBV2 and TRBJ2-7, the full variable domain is EPEVTQTPSHQVTQMGQEVILRCVPISNHLYFYWYRQILGQKVEFLVSFYNNEISEKSEIFDDQFSVERPDGSNFTLKIRSTKLEDSAMYFCASTRESSYEQYFGPGTRLTVT.